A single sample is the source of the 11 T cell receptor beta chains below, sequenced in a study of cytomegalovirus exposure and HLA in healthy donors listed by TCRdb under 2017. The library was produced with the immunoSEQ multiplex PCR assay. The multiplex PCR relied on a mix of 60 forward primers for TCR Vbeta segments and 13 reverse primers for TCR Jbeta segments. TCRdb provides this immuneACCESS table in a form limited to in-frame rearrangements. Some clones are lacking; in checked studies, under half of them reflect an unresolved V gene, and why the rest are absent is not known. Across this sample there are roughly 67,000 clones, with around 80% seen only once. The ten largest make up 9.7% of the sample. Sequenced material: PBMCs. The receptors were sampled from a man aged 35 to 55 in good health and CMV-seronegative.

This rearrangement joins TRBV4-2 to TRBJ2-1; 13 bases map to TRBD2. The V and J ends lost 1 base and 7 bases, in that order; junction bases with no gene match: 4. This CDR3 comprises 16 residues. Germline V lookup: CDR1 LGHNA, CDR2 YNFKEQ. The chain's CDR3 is CASSQVGLAGMNEQFF. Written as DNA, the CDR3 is TGTGCCAGCAGCCAAGTGGGACTAGCGGGAATGAATGAGCAGTTCTTC.

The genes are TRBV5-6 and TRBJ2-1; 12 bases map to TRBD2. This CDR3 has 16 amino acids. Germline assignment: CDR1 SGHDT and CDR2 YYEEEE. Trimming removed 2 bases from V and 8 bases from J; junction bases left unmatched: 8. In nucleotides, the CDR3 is TGTGCCAGCAGCTTCGCTAGCGGGGGGGCTCTCTATGAGCAGTTCTTC. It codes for CASSFASGGALYEQFF.

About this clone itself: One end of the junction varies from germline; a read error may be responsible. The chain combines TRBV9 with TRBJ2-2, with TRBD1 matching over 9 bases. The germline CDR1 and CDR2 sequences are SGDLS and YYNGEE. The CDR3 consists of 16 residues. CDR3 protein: CASSVGGTGRHRGAVF. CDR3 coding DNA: TGTGCCAGCAGCGTAGGAGGGACAGGGAGACACCGGGGAGCTGTTTTT.

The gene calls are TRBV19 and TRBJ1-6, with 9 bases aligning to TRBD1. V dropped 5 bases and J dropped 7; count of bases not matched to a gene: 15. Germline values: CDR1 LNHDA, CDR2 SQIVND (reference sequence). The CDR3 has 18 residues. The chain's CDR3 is CASSVTHTGTGKNSPLHF. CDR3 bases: TGTGCCAGTAGTGTAACCCACACCGGGACAGGGAAGAATTCACCCCTCCACTTT.

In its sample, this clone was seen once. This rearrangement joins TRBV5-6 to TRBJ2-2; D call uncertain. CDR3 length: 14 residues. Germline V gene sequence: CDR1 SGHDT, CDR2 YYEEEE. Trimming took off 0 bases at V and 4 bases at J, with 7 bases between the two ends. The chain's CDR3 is CASSLELFTGELFF. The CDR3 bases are TGTGCCAGCAGCTTGGAGCTCTTCACCGGGGAGCTGTTTTTT.

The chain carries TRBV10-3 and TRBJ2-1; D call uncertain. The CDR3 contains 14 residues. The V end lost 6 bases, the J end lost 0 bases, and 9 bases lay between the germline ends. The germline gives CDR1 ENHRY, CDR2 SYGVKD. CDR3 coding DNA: TGTGCCATCAGGTCGCCGGGCTCCTACAATGAGCAGTTCTTC. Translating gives CAIRSPGSYNEQFF.

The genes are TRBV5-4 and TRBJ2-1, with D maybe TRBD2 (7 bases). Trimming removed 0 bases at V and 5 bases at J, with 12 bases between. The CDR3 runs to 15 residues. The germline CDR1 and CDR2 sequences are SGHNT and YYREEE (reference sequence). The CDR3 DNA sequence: TGTGCCAGCAGCTTGGTGAGCGGGGACAACAATGAGCAGTTCTTC. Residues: CASSLVSGDNNEQFF.

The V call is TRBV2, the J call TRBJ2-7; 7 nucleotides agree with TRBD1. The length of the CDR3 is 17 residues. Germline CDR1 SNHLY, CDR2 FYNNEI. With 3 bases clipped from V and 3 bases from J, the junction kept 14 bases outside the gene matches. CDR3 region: CASSENWQGVFGYEQYF. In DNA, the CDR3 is TGTGCCAGCAGTGAGAATTGGCAGGGGGTGTTCGGCTACGAGCAGTACTTC.

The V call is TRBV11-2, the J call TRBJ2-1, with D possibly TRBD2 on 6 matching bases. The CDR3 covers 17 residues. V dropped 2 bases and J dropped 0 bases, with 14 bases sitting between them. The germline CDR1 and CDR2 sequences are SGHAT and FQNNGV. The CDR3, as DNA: TGTGCCAGCAGCTTACGATCGGCCGGGAGCTCCTACAATGAGCAGTTCTTC. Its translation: CASSLRSAGSSYNEQFF.

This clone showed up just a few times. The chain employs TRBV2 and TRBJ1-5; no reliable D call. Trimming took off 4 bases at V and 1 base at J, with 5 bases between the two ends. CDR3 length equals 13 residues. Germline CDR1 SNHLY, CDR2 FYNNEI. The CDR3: CASSGQSNQPQHF. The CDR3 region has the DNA TGTGCCAGCAGTGGTCAAAGCAATCAGCCCCAGCATTTT.

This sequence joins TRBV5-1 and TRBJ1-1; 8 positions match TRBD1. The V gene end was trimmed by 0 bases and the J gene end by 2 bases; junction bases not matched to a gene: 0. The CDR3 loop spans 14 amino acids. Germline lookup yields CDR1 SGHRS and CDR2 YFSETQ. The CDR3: CASSLAGGNTEAFF. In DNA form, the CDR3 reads TGCGCCAGCAGCTTGGCAGGGGGCAACACTGAAGCTTTCTTT.